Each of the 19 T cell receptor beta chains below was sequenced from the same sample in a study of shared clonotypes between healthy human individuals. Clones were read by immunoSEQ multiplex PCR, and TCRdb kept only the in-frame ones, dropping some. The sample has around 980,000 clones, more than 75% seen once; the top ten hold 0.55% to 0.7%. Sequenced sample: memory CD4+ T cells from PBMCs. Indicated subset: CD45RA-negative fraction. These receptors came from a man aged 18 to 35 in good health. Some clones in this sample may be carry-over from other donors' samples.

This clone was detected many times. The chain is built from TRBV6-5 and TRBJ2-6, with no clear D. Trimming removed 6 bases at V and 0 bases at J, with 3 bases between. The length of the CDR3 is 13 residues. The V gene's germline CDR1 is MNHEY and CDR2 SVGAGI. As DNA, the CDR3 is TGTGCCAGCAGACCCTCTGGGGCCAACGTCCTGACTTTC. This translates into CASRPSGANVLTF.

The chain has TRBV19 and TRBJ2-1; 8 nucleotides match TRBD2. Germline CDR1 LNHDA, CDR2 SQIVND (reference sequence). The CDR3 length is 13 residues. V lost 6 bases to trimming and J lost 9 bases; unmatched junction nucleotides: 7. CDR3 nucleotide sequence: TGTGCCAGTAGGAATAGCGGGAAGGGTGAGCAGTTCTTC. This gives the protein CASRNSGKGEQFF.

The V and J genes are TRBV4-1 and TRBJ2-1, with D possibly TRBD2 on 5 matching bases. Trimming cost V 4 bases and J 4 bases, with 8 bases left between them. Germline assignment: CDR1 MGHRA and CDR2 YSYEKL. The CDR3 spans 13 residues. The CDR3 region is CASSRPGYNEQFF. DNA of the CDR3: TGCGCCAGCAGCCGACCGGGGTACAATGAGCAGTTCTTC.

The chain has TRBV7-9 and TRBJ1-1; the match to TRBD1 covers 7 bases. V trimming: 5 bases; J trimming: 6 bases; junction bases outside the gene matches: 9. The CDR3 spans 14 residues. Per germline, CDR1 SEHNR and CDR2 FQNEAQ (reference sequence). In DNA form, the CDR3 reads TGTGCCAGCAGCCTCCATAGGACAGGCGCTGAAGCTTTCTTT. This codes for CASSLHRTGAEAFF.

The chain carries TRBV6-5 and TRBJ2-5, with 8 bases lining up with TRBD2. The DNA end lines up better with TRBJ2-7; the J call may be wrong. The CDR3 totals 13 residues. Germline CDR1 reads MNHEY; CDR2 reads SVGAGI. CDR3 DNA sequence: TGTGCCAGCATGCCCGGGAGGGGTTACGAGCAGTACTTC. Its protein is CASMPGRGYEQYF.

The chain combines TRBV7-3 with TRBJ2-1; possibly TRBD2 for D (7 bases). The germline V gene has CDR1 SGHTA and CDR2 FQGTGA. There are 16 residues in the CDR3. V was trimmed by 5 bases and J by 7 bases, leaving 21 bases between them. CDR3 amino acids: CASSLYSSGGQNEQFF. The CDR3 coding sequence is TGTGCCAGCAGCCTCTATTCGTCGGGGGGCCAAAATGAGCAGTTCTTC.

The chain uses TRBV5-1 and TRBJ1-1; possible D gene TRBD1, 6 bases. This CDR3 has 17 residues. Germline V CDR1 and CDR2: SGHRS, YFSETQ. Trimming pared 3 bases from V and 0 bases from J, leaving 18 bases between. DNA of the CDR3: TGCGCCAGCAGCTGGGGGATGGGGGCAGACTTGAACACTGAAGCTTTCTTT. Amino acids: CASSWGMGADLNTEAFF. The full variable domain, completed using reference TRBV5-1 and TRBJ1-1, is KAGVTQTPRYLIKTRGQQVTLSCSPISGHRSVSWYQQTPGQGLQFLFEYFSETQRNKGNFPGRFSGRQFSNSRSEMNVSTLELGDSALYLCASSWGMGADLNTEAFFGQGTRLTVV.

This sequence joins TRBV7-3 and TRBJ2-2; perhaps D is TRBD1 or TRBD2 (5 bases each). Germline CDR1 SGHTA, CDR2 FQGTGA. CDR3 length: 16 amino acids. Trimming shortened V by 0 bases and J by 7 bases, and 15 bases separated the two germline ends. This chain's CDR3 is CASSLTGTPQRGELFF. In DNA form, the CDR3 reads TGTGCCAGCAGCTTAACCGGGACGCCTCAGCGCGGGGAGCTGTTTTTT.

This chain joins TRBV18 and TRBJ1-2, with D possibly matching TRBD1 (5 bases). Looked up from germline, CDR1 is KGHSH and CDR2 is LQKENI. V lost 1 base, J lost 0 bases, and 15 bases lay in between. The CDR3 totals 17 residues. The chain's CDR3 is CASSPLGRGTSNYGYTF. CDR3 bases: TGTGCCAGCTCACCACTCGGTAGGGGCACCTCTAACTATGGCTACACCTTC.

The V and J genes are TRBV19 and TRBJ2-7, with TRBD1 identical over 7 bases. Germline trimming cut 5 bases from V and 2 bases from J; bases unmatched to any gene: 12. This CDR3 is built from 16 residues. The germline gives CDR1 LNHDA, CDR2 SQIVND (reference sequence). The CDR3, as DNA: TGTGCCAGTAGTTCGACGGGACAGACGCCCCCCTACGAGCAGTACTTC. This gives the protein CASSSTGQTPPYEQYF.

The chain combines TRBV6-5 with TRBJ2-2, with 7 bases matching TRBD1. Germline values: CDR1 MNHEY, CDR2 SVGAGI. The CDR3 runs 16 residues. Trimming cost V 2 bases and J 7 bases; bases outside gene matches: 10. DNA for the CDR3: TGTGCCAGCAGTTACCTAGCCGGGACAGTTGACGGGGAGCTGTTTTTT. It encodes CASSYLAGTVDGELFF.

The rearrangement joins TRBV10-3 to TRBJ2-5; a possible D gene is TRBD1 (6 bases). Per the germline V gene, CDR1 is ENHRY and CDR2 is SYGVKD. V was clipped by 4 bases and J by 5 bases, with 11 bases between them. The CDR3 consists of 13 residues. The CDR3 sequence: CAISAPGVETQYF. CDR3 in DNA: TGTGCCATCAGTGCCCCAGGGGTGGAGACCCAGTACTTC.

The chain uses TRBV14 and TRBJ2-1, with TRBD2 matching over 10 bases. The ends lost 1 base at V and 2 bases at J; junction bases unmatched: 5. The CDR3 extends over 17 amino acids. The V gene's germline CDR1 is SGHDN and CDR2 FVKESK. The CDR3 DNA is TGTGCCAGCAGCCAAGCGCTCCTAGCGGGAGCCTACAATGAGCAGTTCTTC. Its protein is CASSQALLAGAYNEQFF.

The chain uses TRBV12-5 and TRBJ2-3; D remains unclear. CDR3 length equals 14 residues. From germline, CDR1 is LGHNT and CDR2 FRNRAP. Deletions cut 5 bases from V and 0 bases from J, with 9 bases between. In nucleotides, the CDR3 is TGTGCTAGTGGTCCCCGACTGAGCACAGATACGCAGTATTTT. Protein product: CASGPRLSTDTQYF.

CDR3 residues: CASSWGPNEKLFF. In nucleotides, the CDR3 is TGTGCCAGCAGCTGGGGACCGAATGAAAAACTGTTTTTT. This sequence joins TRBV7-3 and TRBJ1-4, with D possibly matching TRBD1 (5 bases). CDR1 is SGHTA and CDR2 is FQGTGA in the germline V gene. Trimming removed 4 bases from V and 5 bases from J, with 8 bases in between. The CDR3 runs to 13 residues.

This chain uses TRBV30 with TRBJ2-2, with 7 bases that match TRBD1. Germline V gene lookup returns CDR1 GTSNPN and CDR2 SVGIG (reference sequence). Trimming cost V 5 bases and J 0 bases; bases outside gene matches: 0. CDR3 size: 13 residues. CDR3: CAWQGANTGELFF. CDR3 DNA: TGTGCCTGGCAGGGGGCGAACACCGGGGAGCTGTTTTTT.

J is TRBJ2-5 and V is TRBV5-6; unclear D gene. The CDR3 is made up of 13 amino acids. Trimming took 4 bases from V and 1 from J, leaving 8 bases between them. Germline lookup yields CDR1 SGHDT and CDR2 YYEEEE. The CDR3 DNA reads TGTGCCAGCAGCCTCTCCCCCCAAGAGACCCAGTACTTC. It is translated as CASSLSPQETQYF.

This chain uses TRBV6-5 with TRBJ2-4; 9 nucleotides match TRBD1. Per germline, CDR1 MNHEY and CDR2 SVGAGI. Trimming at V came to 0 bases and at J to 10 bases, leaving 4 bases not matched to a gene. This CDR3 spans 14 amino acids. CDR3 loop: CASSYSLDRGIQYF. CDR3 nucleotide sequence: TGTGCCAGCAGTTACTCCCTAGACAGGGGGATTCAGTACTTC.

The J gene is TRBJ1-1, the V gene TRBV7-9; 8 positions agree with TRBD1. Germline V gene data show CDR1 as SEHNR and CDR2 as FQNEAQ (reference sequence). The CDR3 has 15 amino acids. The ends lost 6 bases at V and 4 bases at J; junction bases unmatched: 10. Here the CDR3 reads CASSSSTGEITEAFF. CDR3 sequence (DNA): TGTGCCAGCAGTTCCTCGACAGGGGAGATCACTGAAGCTTTCTTT.